This TCR beta chain originates from a study of cytomegalovirus exposure and HLA in healthy donors. Primers included in the PCR were 60 Vbeta and 13 Jbeta primers. TCRdb's table, derived via immunoSEQ multiplex PCR, lists solely in-frame clones and lacks some. The sample includes tens of thousands of clones, around 72% of them seen just once. Germline V gene sequence: CDR1 LGHNT, CDR2 FRNRAP. V dropped 6 bases and J dropped 5 bases, with 9 bases sitting between them. The CDR3 loop spans 12 amino acids. Study-level points and caveats: Cytomegalovirus-associated status was assigned to about 150 TCR beta chains.

Concerning this clone: No antigen is known for it.

Input material: PBMCs. The V call is TRBV12-5, the J call TRBJ2-3; tentative D call: TRBD1 (5 bases). The TCR comes from a woman aged 40 to 55 in good health and CMV-seropositive. The CDR3 nucleotides read TGTGCTAGTGGGACAGTTATAGATACGCAGTATTTT. Its translation: CASGTVIDTQYF.